This TCR beta chain was captured in a study of shared clonotypes between healthy human individuals. Assay used: immunoSEQ multiplex PCR; TCRdb lists only in-frame clones, some missing. The sample lists millions of clones, 95% occurring once. The V gene end was trimmed by 6 bases and the J gene end by 5 bases; junction bases not matched to a gene: 7. Germline loops: CDR1 MNHNS, CDR2 SASEGT. CDR3 length equals 14 residues. This chain links TRBV6-1 with TRBJ2-7; 10 bases line up with TRBD2. This receptor was obtained from a man aged 18 to 29 in good health. Material: naive CD4+ T cells sorted from blood. Subset: CD45RA+ positively selected. The CDR3: CASSPLAGANEQYF. CDR3 DNA sequence: TGTGCCAGCAGCCCTCTAGCGGGAGCGAACGAGCAGTACTTC.